Shown below are 2 T cell receptor beta chains from a single sample sequenced in a study of blood T cell repertoires in COVID-19. The assay was immunoSEQ multiplex PCR, and TCRdb's table has in-frame clones only and misses some. Of about 69,000 clones detected, less than 90% appear once; the ten largest clones hold over 2.5%. Sequencing input: peripheral blood. The receptors were sampled from a man older than 75 with acute or convalescent COVID-19.

The V and J genes are TRBV7-8 and TRBJ1-5, with D hard to call. V shed 6 bases and J shed 3 bases, with 6 bases lying between them. The CDR3 sequence is 12 residues long. CDR1 is SGHVS and CDR2 is FQNEAQ in the germline V gene. The CDR3 nucleotides are TGTGCCAGCAGGGCTCCCAATCAGCCCCAGCATTTT. Its translation: CASRAPNQPQHF.

The V gene is TRBV9, the J gene TRBJ2-1; 8 bases fit TRBD2. In germline, CDR1 is SGDLS, CDR2 YYNGEE. The CDR3 is 16 residues long. V was pared by 0 bases and J by 10 bases, with 12 bases of the junction left unmatched. As DNA, the CDR3 is TGTGCCAGCAGCGTAGCGGGACTAGGAGCTTGGGGAGAGCAGTTCTTC. This sequence encodes CASSVAGLGAWGEQFF.